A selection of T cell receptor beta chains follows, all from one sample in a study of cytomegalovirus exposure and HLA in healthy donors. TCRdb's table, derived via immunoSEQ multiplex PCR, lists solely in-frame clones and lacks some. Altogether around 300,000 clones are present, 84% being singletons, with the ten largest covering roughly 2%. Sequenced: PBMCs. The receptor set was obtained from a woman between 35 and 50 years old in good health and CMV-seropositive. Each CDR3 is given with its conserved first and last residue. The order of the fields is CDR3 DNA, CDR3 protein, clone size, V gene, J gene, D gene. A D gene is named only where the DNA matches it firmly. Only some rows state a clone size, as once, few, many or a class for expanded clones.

CDR3nt: TGTGCCAGCAGCAGCGGCGGACAGCTTAGCGGCTACACCTTC
CDR3aa: CASSSGGQLSGYTF
abundance: .
v_gene: TRBV7-9
j_gene: TRBJ1-2
d_gene: .

CDR3nt: TGCGCCAGCAGCCAGGGGGCCGGGACTGAAGCTTTCTTT
CDR3aa: CASSQGAGTEAFF
abundance: once
v_gene: TRBV4-1
j_gene: TRBJ1-1
d_gene: .

CDR3nt: TGTGCCAGTAGTAAATATCTGACAGCTCCTAATGAAAAACTGTTTTTT
CDR3aa: CASSKYLTAPNEKLFF
abundance: .
v_gene: TRBV19
j_gene: TRBJ1-4
d_gene: .

CDR3nt: TGCAGCGTTCGGGGGATCTACGAGCAGTACTTC
CDR3aa: CSVRGIYEQYF
abundance: .
v_gene: TRBV29-1
j_gene: TRBJ2-7
d_gene: .

CDR3nt: TGTGCCAGCAGTTGGCTAGCGGGAGGTCCCTACGAGCAGTACTTC
CDR3aa: CASSWLAGGPYEQYF
abundance: .
v_gene: TRBV27
j_gene: TRBJ2-7
d_gene: TRBD2

CDR3nt: TGTGCCAGCAGCCCTAGCGGGGGGGGCACAGATACGCAGTATTTT
CDR3aa: CASSPSGGGTDTQYF
abundance: .
v_gene: TRBV7-3
j_gene: TRBJ2-3
d_gene: TRBD2

CDR3nt: TGTGCCAGCTCACCTGGGGGGGACAACTATGGCTACACCTTC
CDR3aa: CASSPGGDNYGYTF
abundance: .
v_gene: TRBV18
j_gene: TRBJ1-2
d_gene: .

CDR3nt: TGTGCCAGCAGCTTGACAGGGCTGTTATACGAGCAGTACTTC
CDR3aa: CASSLTGLLYEQYF
abundance: once
v_gene: TRBV7-9
j_gene: TRBJ2-7
d_gene: TRBD1

CDR3nt: TGTGCCAGTAGGTCTAGAGACATTCAGTACTTC
CDR3aa: CASRSRDIQYF
abundance: .
v_gene: TRBV19
j_gene: TRBJ2-4
d_gene: .

CDR3nt: TGTGCCAGCAGTGAATCGCCTAGCGGGGCCAGGGAGTTCTTC
CDR3aa: CASSESPSGAREFF
abundance: .
v_gene: TRBV25-1
j_gene: TRBJ2-1
d_gene: TRBD2

CDR3nt: TGTGCCTGGAAGCGACTAGGCTGGACAGATACGCAGTATTTT
CDR3aa: CAWKRLGWTDTQYF
abundance: .
v_gene: TRBV30
j_gene: TRBJ2-3
d_gene: .

CDR3nt: TGTGCCAGCAGCCAAGGGCAGGGGGCAAGGAACACTGAAGCTTTCTTT
CDR3aa: CASSQGQGARNTEAFF
abundance: .
v_gene: TRBV14
j_gene: TRBJ1-1
d_gene: TRBD1

CDR3nt: TGCGCCAGCAGCTCCGCGGGACTTCGCACCCTCACCGGGGAGCTGTTTTTT
CDR3aa: CASSSAGLRTLTGELFF
abundance: once
v_gene: TRBV5-1
j_gene: TRBJ2-2
d_gene: .

CDR3nt: TGTGCCAGCAGCCGGACGTGGGGGACAGGGGGTTCAGATACGCAGTATTTT
CDR3aa: CASSRTWGTGGSDTQYF
abundance: .
v_gene: TRBV11-2
j_gene: TRBJ2-3
d_gene: TRBD1

CDR3nt: TGTGCCAGCAGTGATCGCCGACAGGGACACACTGAAGCTTTCTTT
CDR3aa: CASSDRRQGHTEAFF
abundance: .
v_gene: TRBV2
j_gene: TRBJ1-1
d_gene: TRBD1

CDR3nt: TGTGCCTGCGACAGGGGCACTGAAGCTTTCTTT
CDR3aa: CACDRGTEAFF
abundance: .
v_gene: TRBV7-9
j_gene: TRBJ1-1
d_gene: TRBD1

CDR3nt: TGTGCCAGCAGCTTAGATCGGGGGGATCAGCCCCAGCATTTT
CDR3aa: CASSLDRGDQPQHF
abundance: .
v_gene: TRBV7-9
j_gene: TRBJ1-5
d_gene: .

CDR3nt: TGTGCCAGCAGCGACCAGACAGGGAATTCCTACGAGCAGTACTTC
CDR3aa: CASSDQTGNSYEQYF
abundance: .
v_gene: TRBV5-4
j_gene: TRBJ2-7
d_gene: TRBD1

CDR3nt: TGTGCCACCAGCAGGAACCTATGGGGGAGGAGTAATGAGCAGTTCTTC
CDR3aa: CATSRNLWGRSNEQFF
abundance: .
v_gene: TRBV15
j_gene: TRBJ2-1
d_gene: .

CDR3nt: TGTGCCAGCAGCGCGGAGGGGACTAGCGGGAGGATCAATGAGCAGTTCTTC
CDR3aa: CASSAEGTSGRINEQFF
abundance: few
v_gene: TRBV9
j_gene: TRBJ2-1
d_gene: TRBD2

CDR3nt: TGTGCCACCAGCAGTTACCAGCAGGGGAGCAATCAGCCCCAGCATTTT
CDR3aa: CATSSYQQGSNQPQHF
abundance: .
v_gene: TRBV15
j_gene: TRBJ1-5
d_gene: .

CDR3nt: TGTGCCAGCAGCCCAGGGACTAGCGGGAGTCACGAGCAGTACTTC
CDR3aa: CASSPGTSGSHEQYF
abundance: .
v_gene: TRBV9
j_gene: TRBJ2-7
d_gene: TRBD2

CDR3nt: TGTGCCAGTAGTACGAGCGGGGGCCCCTACAATGAGCAGTTCTTC
CDR3aa: CASSTSGGPYNEQFF
abundance: .
v_gene: TRBV19
j_gene: TRBJ2-1
d_gene: TRBD2

CDR3nt: TGTGCCTGGAACGACAGGGGTTTGGACAATGAGCAGTTCTTC
CDR3aa: CAWNDRGLDNEQFF
abundance: few
v_gene: TRBV30
j_gene: TRBJ2-1
d_gene: TRBD1

CDR3nt: TGTGCCTGGACTAGCGGGGTCACAGATACGCAGTATTTT
CDR3aa: CAWTSGVTDTQYF
abundance: .
v_gene: TRBV30
j_gene: TRBJ2-3
d_gene: TRBD2

CDR3nt: TGCGCCAGCAGCCACATAAGACAGGCCTCCTACAATGAGCAGTTCTTC
CDR3aa: CASSHIRQASYNEQFF
abundance: .
v_gene: TRBV4-3
j_gene: TRBJ2-1
d_gene: .

CDR3nt: TGTGCCAGCAGTTGGGCTCACGGACCGGGGGTGGCGCAGTATTTT
CDR3aa: CASSWAHGPGVAQYF
abundance: .
v_gene: TRBV27
j_gene: TRBJ2-3
d_gene: .

CDR3nt: TGTGCCAGCAGCTTGTACGGTCCCGATACGCAGTATTTT
CDR3aa: CASSLYGPDTQYF
abundance: .
v_gene: TRBV5-6
j_gene: TRBJ2-3
d_gene: .

CDR3nt: TGTGCCAGCAGTTTGGACAGGGCCTATGGCTACACCTTC
CDR3aa: CASSLDRAYGYTF
abundance: .
v_gene: TRBV28
j_gene: TRBJ1-2
d_gene: TRBD1